This is a list of T cell receptor beta chains from one sample in a study of blood T cell repertoires in COVID-19. Assay used: immunoSEQ multiplex PCR; TCRdb lists only in-frame clones, some missing. This sample has roughly 570,000 clones, with about 88% found just once. Sequencing was done on a sample of peripheral blood. Receptors originate from a woman aged 45-65 years with COVID-19, enrolled during active disease. Each CDR3 is given with its conserved first and last residue. A D gene is named only where the DNA matches it firmly. Clone size is shown for a subset of rows, as once, few, many or a class of expanded clone.

NA | NA | TRBJ1-1 | TRBV14 | CASSRNTGTTEAFF | TGTGCCAGCAGCAGGAATACAGGGACCACTGAAGCTTTCTTT
once | TRBD1 | TRBJ1-2 | TRBV6-1 | CASSEWDRGQGYTF | TGTGCCAGCAGTGAATGGGACAGGGGACAAGGCTACACCTTC
NA | NA | TRBJ1-5 | TRBV7-8 | CASSLTGGGNQPQHF | TGTGCCAGCAGCTTAACGGGCGGAGGAAATCAGCCCCAGCATTTT
few | NA | TRBJ1-4 | TRBV27 | CASSLSKNTGKLFF | TGTGCCAGCAGTTTATCGAAGAATACCGGAAAACTGTTTTTT
NA | NA | TRBJ2-1 | TRBV27 | CASSPSGHRVRSYNEQFF | TGTGCCAGCAGTCCTTCCGGACACCGGGTACGGTCCTACAATGAGCAGTTCTTC
NA | NA | TRBJ1-5 | TRBV2 | CASTGSPTGNQPQHF | TGTGCCAGCACCGGGTCCCCGACGGGCAATCAGCCCCAGCATTTT
NA | TRBD2 | TRBJ2-1 | TRBV6-6 | CASITGTSGGNNEQFF | TGTGCCAGCATAACCGGGACTAGCGGGGGGAACAATGAGCAGTTCTTC
NA | NA | TRBJ1-5 | TRBV19 | CASSIDWVGGDQPQHF | TGTGCCAGTAGTATAGATTGGGTGGGGGGGGATCAGCCCCAGCATTTT
NA | NA | TRBJ1-1 | TRBV7-9 | CASSLSGRNTEAFF | TGTGCCAGCAGCCTCTCGGGGAGGAACACTGAAGCTTTCTTT
once | NA | TRBJ1-3 | TRBV29-1 | CSVSGGTLSGNTIYF | TGCAGCGTTTCTGGAGGGACCCTCTCTGGAAACACCATATATTTT
NA | TRBD1 | TRBJ1-1 | TRBV4-2 | CASSQVGQGHTEAFF | TGTGCCAGCAGCCAGGTAGGACAGGGGCACACTGAAGCTTTCTTT
NA | TRBD2 | TRBJ2-7 | TRBV30 | CAWSPTLAGAYEQYF | TGTGCCTGGAGTCCAACACTAGCGGGGGCCTACGAGCAGTACTTC
NA | NA | TRBJ2-5 | TRBV30 | CAWSLGAGEEETQYF | TGTGCCTGGAGTTTGGGGGCAGGGGAAGAAGAGACCCAGTACTTC
NA | NA | TRBJ1-6 | TRBV2 | CASQGTRESSYNSPLHF | TGTGCCAGTCAGGGGACCCGGGAAAGCTCCTATAATTCACCCCTCCACTTT
once | NA | TRBJ1-2 | TRBV6-4 | CASSPTGNQGGYTF | TGTGCCAGCAGCCCAACAGGGAATCAGGGAGGCTACACCTTC
once | TRBD1 | TRBJ2-4 | TRBV19 | CASSVRQGVAKNIQYF | TGTGCCAGTAGTGTACGACAGGGAGTAGCCAAAAACATTCAGTACTTC
once | NA | TRBJ2-7 | TRBV30 | CAWMDTPYEQYF | TGTGCCTGGATGGACACTCCCTACGAGCAGTACTTC
NA | TRBD1 | TRBJ1-2 | TRBV25-1 | CASSDGTAYGYTF | TGTGCCAGCAGTGACGGGACAGCCTATGGCTACACCTTC
NA | NA | TRBJ2-3 | TRBV20-1 | CSAQRRDTQYF | TGCAGTGCCCAGCGGAGGGATACGCAGTATTTT
NA | NA | TRBJ1-6 | TRBV5-1 | CASSLGTGDNSPLHF | TGCGCCAGCAGCTTGGGTACAGGAGATAATTCACCCCTCCACTTT
NA | NA | TRBJ2-2 | TRBV10-3 | CAIGERINTGELFF | TGTGCCATCGGCGAGAGGATCAACACCGGGGAGCTGTTTTTT
few | TRBD1 | TRBJ1-2 | TRBV29-1 | CSGTGGNYGYTF | TGCAGCGGGACAGGGGGCAACTATGGCTACACCTTC
NA | NA | TRBJ1-2 | TRBV5-6 | CASSPTGNGYGYTF | TGTGCCAGCAGCCCGACAGGCAATGGCTATGGCTACACCTTC
NA | NA | TRBJ2-1 | TRBV14 | CASSHLKQGHEQFF | TGTGCCAGCAGCCACCTAAAACAGGGCCATGAGCAGTTCTTC
NA | TRBD1 | TRBJ2-3 | TRBV29-1 | CSVEGQGSITDTQYF | TGCAGCGTTGAGGGACAGGGGTCGATAACAGATACGCAGTATTTT